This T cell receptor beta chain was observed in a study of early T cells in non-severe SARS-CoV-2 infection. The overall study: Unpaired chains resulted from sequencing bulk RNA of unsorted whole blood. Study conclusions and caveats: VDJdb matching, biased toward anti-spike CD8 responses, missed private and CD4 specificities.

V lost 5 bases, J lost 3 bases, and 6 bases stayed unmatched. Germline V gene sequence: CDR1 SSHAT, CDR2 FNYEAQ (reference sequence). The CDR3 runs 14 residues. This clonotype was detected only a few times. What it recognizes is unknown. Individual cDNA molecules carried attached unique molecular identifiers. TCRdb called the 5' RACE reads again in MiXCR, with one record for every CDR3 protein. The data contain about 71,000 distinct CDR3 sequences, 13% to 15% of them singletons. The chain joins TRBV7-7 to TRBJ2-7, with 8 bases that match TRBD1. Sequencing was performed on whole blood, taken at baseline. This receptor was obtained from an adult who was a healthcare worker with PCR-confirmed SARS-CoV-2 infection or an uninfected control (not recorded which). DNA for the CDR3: TGTGCCAGCAGCCCTGGGACAGGCGTCTACGAGCAGTACTTC. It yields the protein CASSPGTGVYEQYF. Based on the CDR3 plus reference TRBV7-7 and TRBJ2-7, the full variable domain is GAGVSQSPRYKVTKRGQDVTLRCDPISSHATLYWYQQALGQGPEFLTYFNYEAQPDKSGLPSDRFSAERPEGSISTLTIQRTEQRDSAMYRCASSPGTGVYEQYFGPGTRLTVT.